This record concerns one TCR beta chain sequence. The clone's antigen remains unknown. No much larger clonotype is one base removed from it; base qualities were not supplied. TCRbeta CDR3 regions were amplified from genomic DNA using the immunoSEQ Assay, a bias-controlled multiplex PCR. In the authors' own workflow: Nucleated cell counts per sample were estimated from amplification of reference gene primers within the assay. To quantify the absolute abundance of each unique TCRbeta CDR3 rearrangement, sequence reads were collapsed and filtered. For each sample, productive Simpson clonality was calculated as the square root of Simpson's diversity index over productive rearrangements. The immuneACCESS repertoire file appears here via TCRdb, limited to in-frame rearrangements. These files lack a portion of the clones; in checked studies, under half of the deficit traces to unresolved V genes, and the cause of the others is not known. V and J calls plus clone size are reproduced from that table; the DNA served to infer D and trimming. A total of fewer than 250,000 clones appear in this sample, 85% to 90% of them only once. The ten largest make up 2% to 3% of the sample.

The CDR3 spans 15 residues, from the cysteine through the phenylalanine. The retained sequence is limited to the CDR3, 45 bases, with the frame set at the first base. The germline V gene encodes CDR1 LNHDA and CDR2 SQIVND (reference sequence). Trimming removed 5 bases from V and 7 bases from J; the gene matches leave 8 bases unexplained. In Seattle, one collaborating source enrolled patients while the infection was active and tracked those patients longitudinally over the course of disease. Collaborating institutions collected whole blood in K2EDTA tubes following their own protocols. Collaborator samples were shipped for TCRbeta analysis as frozen whole blood, isolated PBMCs, or DNA extracted from either sample type. This record belongs to a study of blood T cell repertoires in COVID-19 (dated by TCRdb to 2018 to 2020). Turning to the overall study: Collaborator samples came from the United States, Italy and Spain and covered acute and convalescent phases of COVID-19. Samples were obtained from the ongoing ImmuneRACE study (first 160 participants) and from over a thousand subjects provided by 6 global collaborators. Deeply sampled blood TCRbeta repertoires from subjects exposed to, actively infected with, or recovered from COVID-19 were included in the dataset. The material from the prospective study consisted of cDNA or gDNA derived from T cells, B-cell-depleted T cells, or PBMCs. Where HLA class I and class II types were available, the types were taken from metadata supplied by the sample provider, not from assay-based typing. The repertoires were released in a freely available public database intended as a resource for research on the immune response to SARS-CoV-2. Nearly every sample came with metadata listing a de-identified subject ID, COVID-19 status, age in years and sex. The study at large found these results: The quantity of clinical and demographic metadata differed by source and by participant and was supplied without curation.

This receptor was identified in a man aged 30-40 years with COVID-19, enrolled during active disease. The chain employs TRBV19 and TRBJ1-6; TRBD1 fits 7 bases in the junction. The sample consisted of peripheral blood. For the CDR3, the sequence is CASSSRQGVNSPLHF. The DNA reads as follows: TGTGCCAGTAGTTCCCGACAGGGAGTAAATTCACCCCTCCACTTT.